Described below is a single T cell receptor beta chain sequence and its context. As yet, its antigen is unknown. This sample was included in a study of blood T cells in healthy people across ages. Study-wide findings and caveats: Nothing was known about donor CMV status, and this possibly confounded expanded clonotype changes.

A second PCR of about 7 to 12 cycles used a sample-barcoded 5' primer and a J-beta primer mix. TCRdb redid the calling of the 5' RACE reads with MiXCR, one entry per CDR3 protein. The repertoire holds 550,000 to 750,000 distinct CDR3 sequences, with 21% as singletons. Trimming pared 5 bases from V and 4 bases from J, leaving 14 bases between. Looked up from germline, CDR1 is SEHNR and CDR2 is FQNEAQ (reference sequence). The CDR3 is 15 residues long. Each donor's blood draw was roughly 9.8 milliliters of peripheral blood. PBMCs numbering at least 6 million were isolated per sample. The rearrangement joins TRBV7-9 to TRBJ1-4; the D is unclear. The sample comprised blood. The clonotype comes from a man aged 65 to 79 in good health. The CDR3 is CASSDRREFNEKLFF. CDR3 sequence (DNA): TGTGCCAGCAGCGATCGTAGGGAGTTTAATGAAAAACTGTTTTTT.